This TCR beta chain is drawn from a study of blood T cell repertoires in COVID-19. Study at large: Spain, Italy and the United States supplied samples that represented acute and convalescent COVID-19. The analysed material was cDNA or gDNA that came from T cells, B-cell-depleted T cells, or PBMCs.

Trimming cost V 6 bases and J 6 bases, with 20 bases left between them. Looked up from germline, CDR1 is SGHAT and CDR2 is FQNNGV. The CDR3 runs to 15 residues. How the authors handled the data: Reference gene primers were amplified, and this amplification served to estimate nucleated cell counts. Profiled with immunoSEQ multiplex PCR; TCRdb holds only in-frame clones, not every one. Clonal size and the V and J genes are those of that table, whereas D and trimming came from the DNA. This table has 200,000 to 250,000 clones, more than 75% appearing once. Sequencing used peripheral blood. The chain couples TRBV11-2 to TRBJ1-1; a possible D gene is TRBD1 (6 bases). This clonotype was obtained from a man in his fifties who had recovered from COVID-19. The CDR3 region is CASSTRTTGFPEAFF. CDR3 in DNA: TGTGCCAGCAGTACCCGTACGACAGGTTTCCCTGAAGCTTTCTTT.